This T cell receptor (beta chain) emerged from a study of blood T cell repertoires in COVID-19. On the study more broadly: The United States, Italy and Spain supplied acute and convalescent COVID-19 samples. PBMCs, B-cell-depleted T cells, or T cells were the source of the cDNA or gDNA that made up the material.

In its sample, this clone was seen once. In the original workflow: Scientists estimated how many nucleated cells there were by amplifying reference gene primers. TCRdb's table, derived via immunoSEQ multiplex PCR, lists solely in-frame clones and lacks some. V and J calls and clone size are those listed in that table; D and trimming were worked out from the DNA. The table lists 85,000 to 120,000 clones, roughly 86% of them singletons, with around 9.4% in the top ten. The receptor was derived from a man between 40 and 49 years old with active or convalescent COVID-19. The sequenced sample was peripheral blood.

The CDR3 DNA sequence: TGTGCCAGCAGCCAGTCGTCTAGCCTTTTGAACACTGAAGCTTTCTTT. This codes for CASSQSSSLLNTEAFF. V is TRBV16 and J is TRBJ1-1; D gene unclear. Germline loops: CDR1 KGHSY, CDR2 FQNENV. The CDR3 has 16 amino acids. Trimming took off 3 bases at V and 0 bases at J, with 14 bases between the two ends.